The 14 T cell receptor beta chains reported below all come from one sample, sequenced in a study of CD8 T cells in ankylosing spondylitis. TCRdb independently ran MiXCR on the 5' RACE reads; one entry per CDR3 protein. The sample lists around 230,000 distinct CDR3 sequences; approximately 8% were seen once. Sequencing was carried out using blood, either unsorted or a sorted T cell fraction (not recorded which). The receptor set was obtained from a female donor with ankylosing spondylitis or in good health (not recorded which).

V gene TRBV28 combines with J gene TRBJ2-7, with 8 bases that match TRBD2. The ends lost 3 bases at V and 5 bases at J; junction bases unmatched: 6. There are 14 residues in the CDR3. The germline gives CDR1 MDHEN, CDR2 SYDVKM. The CDR3 nucleotides read TGTGCCAGCAGTTTCGGGACTAGAATCGACGAGCAGTACTTC. It yields the protein CASSFGTRIDEQYF.

This clonotype has ten or more counts. V and J are TRBV18 and TRBJ1-1; D possibly corresponds to TRBD1 (6 bases). V lost 0 bases to trimming and J lost 5 bases, with 13 bases between them. Germline V gene sequence: CDR1 KGHSH, CDR2 LQKENI. The CDR3 consists of 15 residues. CDR3 region: CASSPPNRDGTEAFF. For the CDR3, the DNA is TGTGCCAGCTCACCACCGAACAGGGATGGGACTGAAGCTTTCTTT.

This clonotype appeared many times. The chain recombines TRBV10-3 with TRBJ1-3; tentatively, D is TRBD1 (6 bases). From germline, CDR1 is ENHRY and CDR2 SYGVKD. The CDR3 is 13 residues long. V dropped 4 bases and J dropped 8 bases, with 12 bases sitting between them. In DNA, the CDR3 is TGTGCCATCAGTGGGCGACAGGATTACACCATATATTTT. This encodes CAISGRQDYTIYF.

In this sample, this clonotype turned up many times. The CDR3 spells CSARSGPSYNEQFF. DNA for the CDR3: TGCAGTGCTAGGTCGGGACCCTCCTACAATGAGCAGTTCTTC. This rearrangement joins TRBV20-1 to TRBJ2-1; D is tentatively TRBD1 or TRBD2 (5 bases each). This CDR3 region has 14 residues. V gave up 3 bases and J gave up 0 bases, with 9 bases separating them. Germline CDR1 and CDR2: DFQATT and SNEGSKA (reference sequence).

This clonotype was recorded at least ten times. The rearrangement uses TRBV20-1 and TRBJ1-1; no reliable D call. Trimming cost V 2 bases and J 3 bases, with 10 bases left between them. The CDR3 extends over 13 amino acids. Germline V gene data show CDR1 as DFQATT and CDR2 as SNEGSKA (reference sequence). The CDR3 region is CSARSFQYTEAFF. The CDR3 coding sequence is TGCAGTGCTAGATCTTTCCAGTACACTGAAGCTTTCTTT.

The rearrangement joins TRBV7-2 to TRBJ2-3; 9 bases fit TRBD2. The germline gives CDR1 SGHTA, CDR2 FQGNSA. Germline trimming cut 8 bases from V and 3 bases from J; bases unmatched to any gene: 6. The CDR3 spans 14 residues. The CDR3 protein is CASRISGRTDTQYF. CDR3 bases: TGTGCCAGCCGGATTAGCGGGAGAACAGATACGCAGTATTTT.

This clonotype has more than one count but fewer than ten. The V gene is TRBV4-3, the J gene TRBJ2-7, with D perhaps matching TRBD1 or TRBD2 (5 bases each). V was clipped by 4 bases and J by 4 bases, with 14 bases between them. This CDR3 comprises 14 residues. Germline loops: CDR1 LGHNA, CDR2 YSLEER. The CDR3 here is CASSRLRDGYEQYF. The CDR3 region has the DNA TGCGCCAGCAGCCGCCTCCGGGACGGTTACGAGCAGTACTTC.

This clonotype showed up just a few times. A much larger clone is a single base away; this may be a read error. The rearrangement joins TRBV5-5 to TRBJ2-1; D tentatively reads TRBD1 or TRBD2 (6 bases each). Germline lookup yields CDR1 SGHKS and CDR2 YYEKEE (reference sequence). The CDR3 totals 14 residues. Here the CDR3 DNA reads TGTGCCAGCAATGGACGGGGGCCCCACAATGTGCAGTTCTTC. Protein product: CASNGRGPHNVQFF.

This clonotype was recorded at least ten times. The chain links TRBV5-1 to TRBJ2-7; D may be TRBD2 (6 bases). The V gene lost 3 bases and the J gene lost 3 bases, with 13 bases spanning the gap. Germline CDR1 and CDR2: SGHRS and YFSETQ. The CDR3 is 14 residues long. The CDR3 loop is CASSSSSGGYEQYF. The CDR3 bases are TGCGCCAGCAGCTCTTCCTCCGGGGGCTACGAGCAGTACTTC.

CDR3 nucleotides: TGTGCCAGCAGTAGGGGCCAGCTGAACACCGGGGAGCTGTTTTTT. Translation: CASSRGQLNTGELFF. V is TRBV6-2 or TRBV6-3 and J is TRBJ2-2, with D possibly matching TRBD1 (5 bases). The CDR3 loop spans 15 amino acids. Looked up from germline, CDR1 is MNHEY and CDR2 is SVGEGT. Between the trimmed V and J ends, which lost 5 bases and 1 base, there was a span of 11 bases.

V is TRBV20-1 and J is TRBJ2-1; 12 nucleotides align to TRBD2. The germline gives CDR1 DFQATT, CDR2 SNEGSKA (reference sequence). There are 17 residues in the CDR3. Trimming cost V 6 bases and J 2 bases; bases outside gene matches: 11. The CDR3 DNA reads as TGCAGTGCCACGACTAGCGGGAGCGGACTAACCTACAATGAGCAGTTCTTC. This codes for CSATTSGSGLTYNEQFF.

The chain combines TRBV6-1 with TRBJ1-3; D is undetermined. This CDR3 is 14 amino acids long. Germline values: CDR1 MNHNS, CDR2 SASEGT. V lost 6 bases and J lost 1, with 10 bases in between. The CDR3 nucleotides are TGTGCCAGCAGAGAAAGAGGGTCTGGAAACACCATATATTTT. It codes for CASRERGSGNTIYF.

This clonotype was picked up many times. The J gene is TRBJ2-1, the V gene TRBV10-1; D remains ambiguous. The CDR3 runs 12 residues. Trimming stripped 2 bases from V and 9 bases from J, with 8 bases between. The V gene's germline CDR1 is WNHNN and CDR2 SYGVQD (reference sequence). The CDR3 bases are TGCGCCAGCAGTGAGCTTGGTGGTGAGCAGTTCTTC. Its protein is CASSELGGEQFF.

This clonotype was detected many times. CDR3 DNA sequence: TGTGCCAGCAGTGTCCGGGACGGGTTGTACAATGAGCAGTTCTTC. This codes for CASSVRDGLYNEQFF. The chain combines TRBV2 with TRBJ2-1; either TRBD1 or TRBD2 may supply D (5 bases each). V was clipped by 4 bases and J by 4 bases, with 14 bases between them. There are 15 residues in the CDR3. CDR1 is SNHLY and CDR2 is FYNNEI in the germline V gene.